Described below is a single T cell receptor (beta chain) sequence and its context. This specimen belongs to a study of blood T cell repertoires in COVID-19. Study details: COVID-19 samples, acute and convalescent, were from the United States, Italy and Spain. PBMCs, B-cell-depleted T cells, or T cells provided the cDNA or gDNA that made up the material.

This CDR3 has 15 residues. V dropped 4 bases and J dropped 2; count of bases not matched to a gene: 8. Germline V gives CDR1 SGDLS, CDR2 YYNGEE. Per the original methods: Nucleated cell number was recorded as an estimate derived from reference gene primer amplification. Assay used: immunoSEQ multiplex PCR; TCRdb lists only in-frame clones, some missing. V, J and clone size are those of that table, while D and trimming were read from the DNA. The sample includes some 99,000 clones, 70% to 90% of them seen just once. The rearrangement links TRBV9 to TRBJ1-2, with 7 positions matching TRBD1. This clonotype was obtained from a woman aged 55-75 years in a cohort sampled during active or convalescent COVID-19. Material for sequencing was peripheral blood. The DNA for the CDR3 is TGTGCCAGCAGCCCCTCAGGGGGGTCGAACTATGGCTACACCTTC. Its translation is CASSPSGGSNYGYTF.